This TCR beta chain was captured in a study of cytomegalovirus exposure and HLA in healthy donors. The PCR employed 60 Vbeta primers together with 13 Jbeta primers. The repertoire was sequenced with immunoSEQ multiplex PCR; TCRdb's copy has only in-frame clones and lacks some. This table holds about 180,000 clones, 70% to 90% found once. The CDR3 is made up of 13 amino acids. V lost 5 bases and J 8 bases, leaving 15 bases between the germline ends. Germline V gene sequence: CDR1 LNHDA, CDR2 SQIVND (reference sequence). This chain links TRBV19 with TRBJ1-2; D perhaps matches TRBD1 (6 bases). Sequenced input: PBMCs. The TCR sequence derives from a male donor in good health and CMV-seronegative. CDR3 sequence: CASSARQALGYTF. In DNA, the CDR3 is TGTGCCAGTAGTGCCCGACAGGCCCTCGGCTACACCTTC.